This T cell receptor beta chain derives from a study of Graves' ophthalmopathy and Graves' hyperthyroidism. Study in general: Untreated patients at initial diagnosis provided peripheral blood.

Amplification of the TCR beta CDR3 regions used RNA transcripts (as template). First-round RT-PCR used HTBI primers; second-round multiplex PCR followed. TCRdb re-analysed the multiplex PCR reads in MiXCR, keeping a single row per CDR3 protein. The sample lists a few hundred thousand distinct CDR3 sequences, 15% occurring once. Among the hyperthyroidism patients, all were newly diagnosed, aged 18 to 65, with under 2 months' duration. Diagnoses were established from clinical symptoms, serum thyroxine, TRAb, thyroid ultrasound and orbital computed tomography. This clonotype turned up a few times. The specimen sequenced was peripheral blood. The clonotype originates from a woman under 30 with stable Graves' hyperthyroidism.

The CDR3 protein is CASILSPGTANYGYTF. In nucleotides, the CDR3 is TGTGCCAGCATCCTCTCCCCCGGGACAGCGAACTATGGCTACACCTTC. The chain recombines TRBV12-3 or TRBV12-4 with TRBJ1-2; TRBD1 matches at 7 bases. There are 16 residues in the CDR3. Trimming removed 7 bases from V and 2 bases from J; junction bases left unmatched: 13.